This T cell receptor (beta chain) is from a study of graft-versus-host responses after intestinal transplantation (dated by TCRdb to about 2021). Notes on the research overall: Recipients received multivisceral, liver-intestinal, or isolated intestinal transplants. All recipients received anti-thymocyte globulin induction followed by maintenance tacrolimus and steroids for approximately 3 years. Graft-versus-host and host-versus-graft alloreactive T cell clones were tracked in the graft, circulation and bone marrow after intestinal transplantation using bulk TCR-beta CDR3 sequencing. To identify alloreactive clones, pre-transplant mixed lymphocyte reaction products were sequenced and then compared with unstimulated pre-transplant donor and recipient T cells. A cohort of under 30 intestinal transplant recipients, including one retransplant, was enrolled, and 3 patients lacking pretransplant specimens were excluded. A peak of at least 4% donor T cells among recipient peripheral blood mononuclear cells was the definition used for donor T cell macrochimerism. Instead of going to the commercial service, samples from a few later patients were sequenced in-house on an Illumina MiSeq and processed with MiXCR.

The CDR3 sequence holds 15 residues, the cysteine and phenylalanine included. Just the 45-base CDR3 DNA is kept, in frame starting at base 1. At the junction V is shortened by 6 bases and J by 4 bases, with 18 bases in between. Reading the germline V gene gives CDR1 ENHRY and CDR2 SYGVKD. On the study overall, not on this receptor specifically: The relatively low number and heterogeneity of intestinal transplant patients limited the conclusions. GvH clones were found in recipient bone marrow, and some of the GvH clones appeared earlier in ileal mucosa or blood, which is consistent with an intestinal mucosal origin. In the allografts of patients with donor T cell macrochimerism, GvH to HvG T cell clonal ratios were high. Peak levels of circulating GvH clones were associated with declines in HvG clones early after transplant.

For this clone: There is no known antigen for this receptor. Base-call qualities are not available, and no considerably larger clone is one nucleotide away.

In the first month after transplant, blood samples were collected up to 4 times, and after that at least monthly when available. The library was built by means of the immunoSEQ multiplex PCR assay. For most patients, high-throughput TCR-beta CDR3 sequencing of genomic DNA was performed by Adaptive Biotechnologies. Under the source paper's analysis protocol: Adaptive's ImmunoSEQ software was the source of the TCR sequencing data for roughly 19 patients, while three other patients were processed with MiXCR and VDJtools. CDR3 nucleotide sequences shared by donor and recipient were removed because the origin of these sequences could not be assigned. To be classed as alloreactive, a clone needed at least 2-fold expansion over unstimulated cells and a minimum CFSE-low frequency of 0.002% (template counts) or 0.001% (read counts). A clone was considered mappable if detected in the sequenced pre-transplant spleen, lymph node, or MLR CFSE-low populations of the donor or recipient. Cumulative frequency of alloreactive clones was calculated as a percentage of all sequences weighted by copy number. TCRdb limited this immuneACCESS table to in-frame rearrangements with V and J called. A share of clones is missing; checked studies link under half to unresolved V genes, and the rest is unexplained. V, J and clone size were drawn from that table, and D and trimming were deduced from the DNA. The sample profile shows approximately 89,000 clones; approximately 90% of them were found once. Of the sample, 15% to 20% is held by the ten largest clones.

The chain employs TRBV10-3 and TRBJ1-2; the D gene cannot be named for sure. The source was PBMCs, collected about 450 days after intestinal transplant. The sequence was obtained from a human patient who received an intestinal transplant, so some T cells may come from the graft donor. The DNA sequence is TGTGCCATCAGCCCCGGCCCAAGCTCCACCTATGGCTACACCTTC. It codes for CAISPGPSSTYGYTF.